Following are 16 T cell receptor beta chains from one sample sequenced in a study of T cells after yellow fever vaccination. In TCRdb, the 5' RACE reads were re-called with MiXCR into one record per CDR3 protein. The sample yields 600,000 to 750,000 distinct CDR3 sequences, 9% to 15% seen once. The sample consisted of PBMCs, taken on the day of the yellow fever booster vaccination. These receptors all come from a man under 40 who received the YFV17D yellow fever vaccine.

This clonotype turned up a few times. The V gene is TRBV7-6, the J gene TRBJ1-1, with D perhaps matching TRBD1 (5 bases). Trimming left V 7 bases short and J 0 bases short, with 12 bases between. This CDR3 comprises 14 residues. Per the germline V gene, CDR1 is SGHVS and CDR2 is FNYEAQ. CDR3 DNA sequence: TGTGCCAGCATGTCGCAGGGTCTGAACACTGAAGCTTTCTTT. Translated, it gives CASMSQGLNTEAFF.

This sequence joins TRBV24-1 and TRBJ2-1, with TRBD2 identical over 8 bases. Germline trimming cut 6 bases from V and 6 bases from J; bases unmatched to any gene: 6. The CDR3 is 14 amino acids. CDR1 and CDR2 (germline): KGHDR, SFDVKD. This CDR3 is CATSSGGTSNEQFF. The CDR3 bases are TGTGCCACCAGTTCCGGAGGGACTAGCAATGAGCAGTTCTTC.

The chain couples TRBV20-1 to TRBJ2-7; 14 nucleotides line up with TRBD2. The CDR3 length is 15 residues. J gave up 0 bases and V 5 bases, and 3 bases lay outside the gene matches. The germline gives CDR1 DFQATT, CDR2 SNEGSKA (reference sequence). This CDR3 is CSAQGTSGSSYEQYF. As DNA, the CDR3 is TGCAGTGCTCAAGGGACTAGCGGGAGCTCCTACGAGCAGTACTTC.

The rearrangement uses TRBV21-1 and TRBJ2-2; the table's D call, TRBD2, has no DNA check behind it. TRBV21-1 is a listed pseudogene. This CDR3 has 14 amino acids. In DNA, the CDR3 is TGTGCCAGTGGGCCCTCCGGGTACACCGGGGAGCTGTTTTTT. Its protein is CASGPSGYTGELFF.

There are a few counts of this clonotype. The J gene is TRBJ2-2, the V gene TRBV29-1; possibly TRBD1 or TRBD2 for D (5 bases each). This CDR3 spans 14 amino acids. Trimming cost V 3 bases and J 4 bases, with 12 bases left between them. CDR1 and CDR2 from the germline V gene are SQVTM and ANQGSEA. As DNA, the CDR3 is TGCAGCGTTGATGAGGGGACCCTCACCGGGGAGCTGTTTTTT. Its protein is CSVDEGTLTGELFF.

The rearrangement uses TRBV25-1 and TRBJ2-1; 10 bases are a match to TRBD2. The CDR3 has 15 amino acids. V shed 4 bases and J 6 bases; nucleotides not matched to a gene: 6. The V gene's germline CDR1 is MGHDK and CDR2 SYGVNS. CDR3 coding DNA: TGTGCCAGCAGTGTCTTTGGGACTAGCGTCAATGAGCAGTTCTTC. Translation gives CASSVFGTSVNEQFF.

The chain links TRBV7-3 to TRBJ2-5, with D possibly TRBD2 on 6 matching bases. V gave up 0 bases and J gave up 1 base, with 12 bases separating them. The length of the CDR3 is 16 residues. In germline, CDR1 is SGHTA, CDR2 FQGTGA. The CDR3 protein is CASSLTPSGVQETQYF. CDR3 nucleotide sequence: TGTGCCAGCAGCTTAACGCCTTCGGGGGTCCAAGAGACCCAGTACTTC.

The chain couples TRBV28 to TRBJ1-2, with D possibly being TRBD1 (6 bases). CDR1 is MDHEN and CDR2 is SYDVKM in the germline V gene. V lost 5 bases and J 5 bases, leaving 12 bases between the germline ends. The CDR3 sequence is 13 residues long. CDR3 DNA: TGTGCCAGCAGTCTTCCAGGGGCGTATGGCTACACCTTC. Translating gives CASSLPGAYGYTF.

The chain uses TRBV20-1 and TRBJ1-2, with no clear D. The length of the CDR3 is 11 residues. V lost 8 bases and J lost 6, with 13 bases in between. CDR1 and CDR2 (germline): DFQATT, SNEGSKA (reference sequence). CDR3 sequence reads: CSSTPGNGYTF. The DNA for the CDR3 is TGCAGTTCCACCCCGGGTAATGGCTACACCTTC.

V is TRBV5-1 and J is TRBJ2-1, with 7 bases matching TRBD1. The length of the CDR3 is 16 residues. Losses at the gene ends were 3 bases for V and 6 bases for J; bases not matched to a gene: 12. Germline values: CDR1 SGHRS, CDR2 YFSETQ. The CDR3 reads CASSSTTGTVPNEQFF. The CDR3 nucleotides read TGCGCCAGCAGCTCCACCACCGGGACAGTCCCCAATGAGCAGTTCTTC.

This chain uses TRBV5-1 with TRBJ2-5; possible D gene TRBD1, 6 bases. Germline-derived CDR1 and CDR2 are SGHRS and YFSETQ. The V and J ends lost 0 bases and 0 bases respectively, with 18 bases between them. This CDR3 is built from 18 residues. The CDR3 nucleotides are TGCGCCAGCAGCTTGGTTCGGGACACAGACTACCACCAAGAGACCCAGTACTTC. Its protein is CASSLVRDTDYHQETQYF.

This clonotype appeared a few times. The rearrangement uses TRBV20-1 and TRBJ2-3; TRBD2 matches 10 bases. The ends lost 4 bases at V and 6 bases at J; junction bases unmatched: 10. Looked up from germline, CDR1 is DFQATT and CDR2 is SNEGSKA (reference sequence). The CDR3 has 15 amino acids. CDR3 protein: CSAKRLAGSKDTQYF. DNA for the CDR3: TGCAGTGCTAAGAGACTAGCGGGCTCGAAGGATACGCAGTATTTT.

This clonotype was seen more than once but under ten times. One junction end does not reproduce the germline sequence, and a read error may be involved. The chain's CDR3 is CSAAGQGNSDAFF. CDR3 DNA: TGCAGTGCCGCTGGACAGGGGAATTCTGATGCTTTCTTT. The J gene is TRBJ1-1, the V gene TRBV20-1, with 9 positions matching TRBD1. CDR1 is DFQATT, CDR2 SNEGSKA, per germline (reference sequence). This CDR3 has 13 residues.

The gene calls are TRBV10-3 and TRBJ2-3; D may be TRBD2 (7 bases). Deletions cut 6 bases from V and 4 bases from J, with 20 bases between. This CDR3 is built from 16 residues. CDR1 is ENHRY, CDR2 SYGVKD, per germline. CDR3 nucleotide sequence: TGTGCCATCAGACCCATGCTTAGGGGGGGCCCAGATACGCAGTATTTT. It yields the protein CAIRPMLRGGPDTQYF.

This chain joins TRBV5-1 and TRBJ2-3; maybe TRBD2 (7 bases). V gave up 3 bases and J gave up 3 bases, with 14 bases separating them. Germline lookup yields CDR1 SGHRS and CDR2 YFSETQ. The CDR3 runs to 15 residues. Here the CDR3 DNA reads TGCGCCAGCAGCTGGGGGGGGGGGCGAACAGATACGCAGTATTTT. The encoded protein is CASSWGGGRTDTQYF.

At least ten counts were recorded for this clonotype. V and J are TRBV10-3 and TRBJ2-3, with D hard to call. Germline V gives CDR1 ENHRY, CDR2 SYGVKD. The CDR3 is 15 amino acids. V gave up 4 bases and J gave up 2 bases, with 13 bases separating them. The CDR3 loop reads CAISATEPYTDTQYF. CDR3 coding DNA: TGTGCCATCAGTGCCACAGAGCCATACACAGATACGCAGTATTTT.